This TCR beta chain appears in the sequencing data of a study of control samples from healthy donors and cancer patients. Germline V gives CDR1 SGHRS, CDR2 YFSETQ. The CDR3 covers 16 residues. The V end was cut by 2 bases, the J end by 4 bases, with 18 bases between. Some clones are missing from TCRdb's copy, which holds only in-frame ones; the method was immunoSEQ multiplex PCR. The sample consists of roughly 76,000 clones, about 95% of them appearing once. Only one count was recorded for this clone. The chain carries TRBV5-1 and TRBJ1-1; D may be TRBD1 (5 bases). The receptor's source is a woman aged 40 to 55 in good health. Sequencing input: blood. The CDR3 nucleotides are TGCGCCAGCAGCTTTGGGGCAGGGACGGTTAGCACTGAAGCTTTCTTT. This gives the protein CASSFGAGTVSTEAFF. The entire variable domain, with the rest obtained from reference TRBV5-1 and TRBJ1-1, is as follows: KAGVTQTPRYLIKTRGQQVTLSCSPISGHRSVSWYQQTPGQGLQFLFEYFSETQRNKGNFPGRFSGRQFSNSRSEMNVSTLELGDSALYLCASSFGAGTVSTEAFFGQGTRLTVV.